The 17 T cell receptor beta chains listed next were all sequenced from one sample in a study of T cells in tuberculosis. Regarding time point: new active TB diagnosis, blood taken before or within 7 days of starting treatment. This table comes from immunoSEQ multiplex PCR, and its TCRdb copy is limited to in-frame clones, with some not included. The table shows roughly 34,000 clones, with roughly 85% occurring only once. The input for sequencing was PBMCs, taken at tuberculosis diagnosis. These receptors were taken from an adult with tuberculosis.

The chain couples TRBV5-1 to TRBJ2-1; 9 nucleotides align to TRBD2. Trimming at V came to 0 bases and at J to 6 bases, leaving 7 bases not matched to a gene. The CDR3 runs to 16 residues. Looked up from germline, CDR1 is SGHRS and CDR2 is YFSETQ. DNA for the CDR3: TGCGCCAGCAGCTTGGGCCCAGCGGGGGGCCCCAATGAGCAGTTCTTC. Translating gives CASSLGPAGGPNEQFF. Based on the CDR3 plus reference TRBV5-1 and TRBJ2-1, the full variable domain is KAGVTQTPRYLIKTRGQQVTLSCSPISGHRSVSWYQQTPGQGLQFLFEYFSETQRNKGNFPGRFSGRQFSNSRSEMNVSTLELGDSALYLCASSLGPAGGPNEQFFGPGTRLTVL.

This clone was detected a few times. The chain combines TRBV5-1 with TRBJ2-7; 7 bases agree with TRBD1. Looked up from germline, CDR1 is SGHRS and CDR2 is YFSETQ. This CDR3 comprises 13 residues. Trimming cost V 0 bases and J 5 bases; bases outside gene matches: 2. The CDR3 protein is CASSLVQGHEQYF. The CDR3 DNA reads as TGCGCCAGCAGCTTGGTACAGGGGCACGAGCAGTACTTC.

The chain has TRBV6-6 and TRBJ2-7; D is undetermined. Germline V gene data show CDR1 as MNHNY and CDR2 as SVGAGI (reference sequence). Trimming pared 2 bases from V and 0 bases from J, leaving 8 bases between. CDR3 size: 14 residues. For the CDR3, the DNA is TGTGCCAGCAGTTACGACTCAGTCTCCTACGAGCAGTACTTC. Residues: CASSYDSVSYEQYF.

The V and J genes are TRBV29-1 and TRBJ2-7; 9 bases match TRBD2. The CDR3 is made up of 16 amino acids. V shed 5 bases, J shed 6 bases, and the junction held 17 bases outside the gene matches. In germline, CDR1 is SQVTM, CDR2 ANQGSEA. In DNA form, the CDR3 reads TGCAGCGTTACATTTTTTAGTAGCGGGAGTTCACGCGAGCAGTACTTC. This translates into CSVTFFSSGSSREQYF.

This chain connects TRBV2 to TRBJ1-1; D is ambiguous. This CDR3 is 14 amino acids long. V lost 5 bases and J lost 0, with 10 bases in between. Germline V CDR1 and CDR2: SNHLY, FYNNEI. CDR3 sequence: CASSRREVNTEAFF. The CDR3 nucleotides read TGTGCCAGCAGTCGCCGGGAGGTGAACACTGAAGCTTTCTTT.

Turning to this clone: One end of the junction varies from germline; a read error may be responsible. The chain employs TRBV30 and TRBJ1-5; possibly TRBD1 for D (5 bases). The CDR3 consists of 13 residues. Per germline, CDR1 GTSNPN and CDR2 SVGIG (reference sequence). CDR3 in amino acids: CAWSLGGNRPQHF. The CDR3 DNA is TGTGCCTGGAGTCTGGGGGGAAATCGGCCCCAGCATTTT.

The chain employs TRBV7-3 and TRBJ2-6; weak D call: TRBD2 (6 bases). Trimming took 5 bases from V and 0 from J, leaving 11 bases between them. Germline lookup yields CDR1 SGHTA and CDR2 FQGTGA. The length of the CDR3 is 16 residues. In DNA, the CDR3 is TGTGCCAGCAGCCAAACCGGGAGCTCTGGGGCCAACGTCCTGACTTTC. This codes for CASSQTGSSGANVLTF. Together with reference TRBV7-3 and TRBJ2-6, the CDR3 gives the full variable domain: GAGVSQTPSNKVTEKGKYVELRCDPISGHTALYWYRQSLGQGPEFLIYFQGTGAADDSGLPNDRFFAVRPEGSVSTLKIQRTERGDSAVYLCASSQTGSSGANVLTFGAGSRLTVL.

V gene TRBV6-1 combines with J gene TRBJ1-6; TRBD1 is a possible D gene (6 bases). V was clipped by 4 bases and J by 10 bases, with 17 bases between them. Per the germline V gene, CDR1 is MNHNS and CDR2 is SASEGT. The CDR3 is 15 amino acids. The CDR3: CASSVGGRGNSPLHF. CDR3 nucleotide sequence: TGTGCCAGCAGTGTTGGGGGCAGGGGAAACTCACCCCTCCACTTT.

The J gene is TRBJ2-2, the V gene TRBV18, with 10 bases fitting TRBD2. CDR3 length equals 16 residues. J was trimmed by 5 bases and V by 2 bases; bases with no gene match: 5. Germline CDR1 reads KGHSH; CDR2 reads LQKENI. CDR3 coding DNA: TGTGCCAGCTCACCAATCTCAGCGGGAGGGACCGGGGAGCTGTTTTTT. It specifies CASSPISAGGTGELFF. Full variable domain (outside the CDR3, taken from reference TRBV18 and TRBJ2-2): NAGVMQNPRHLVRRRGQEARLRCSPMKGHSHVYWYRQLPEEGLKFMVYLQKENIIDESGMPKERFSAEFPKEGPSILRIQQVVRGDSAAYFCASSPISAGGTGELFFGEGSRLTVL.

This clone was recorded a few times. This chain joins TRBV10-3 and TRBJ1-2, with D possibly TRBD1 on 5 matching bases. The V gene's germline CDR1 is ENHRY and CDR2 SYGVKD. The CDR3 runs 14 residues. The V and J ends lost 2 bases and 8 bases respectively, with 15 bases between them. DNA of the CDR3: TGTGCCATCAGTGAGGCGGGACCGAGGGGAGGCTACACCTTC. Translation: CAISEAGPRGGYTF.

V and J are TRBV2 and TRBJ2-5; D might be TRBD2 (6 bases). V dropped 7 bases and J dropped 3 bases, with 15 bases sitting between them. In germline, CDR1 is SNHLY, CDR2 FYNNEI. The CDR3 extends over 14 amino acids. The CDR3 bases are TGTGCCAGCAATGCGAATGGAGGGAAAGAGACCCAGTACTTC. This gives the protein CASNANGGKETQYF.

This chain joins TRBV5-1 and TRBJ2-5; D possibly corresponds to TRBD2 (5 bases). The V and J ends lost 9 bases and 0 bases respectively, with 15 bases between them. The CDR3 totals 14 residues. Germline CDR1 SGHRS, CDR2 YFSETQ. The CDR3 coding sequence is TGCGCCACTAAGTTGAGGGAGTACCAAGAGACCCAGTACTTC. Its translation: CATKLREYQETQYF.

Of note for this clone: A junction boundary mismatches the germline segment, possibly from a read error. This chain uses TRBV30 with TRBJ2-1; D gene uncertain. Per germline, CDR1 GTSNPN and CDR2 SVGIG (reference sequence). The CDR3 is made up of 8 amino acids. CDR3 coding DNA: TGCTGCCGGGATGAGCAGTTCTTC. Protein: CCRDEQFF. Using reference TRBV30 and TRBJ2-1 for the parts outside the CDR3, the full variable domain is SQTIHQWPATLVQPVGSPLSLECTVEGTSNPNLYWYRQAAGRGLQLLFYSVGIGQISSEVPQNLSASRPQDRQFILSSKKLLLSDSGFYLCCRDEQFFGPGTRLTVL.

The V and J genes are TRBV25-1 and TRBJ1-2; TRBD1 aligns across 7 bases. CDR1 is MGHDK, CDR2 SYGVNS, per germline. V dropped 4 bases and J dropped 3; count of bases not matched to a gene: 2. This CDR3 region has 13 residues. The CDR3 reads CASSAGQYYGYTF. The CDR3 DNA sequence: TGTGCCAGCAGTGCGGGACAGTACTATGGCTACACCTTC.

The chain joins TRBV28 to TRBJ1-2, with 7 bases fitting TRBD1. The germline V gene encodes CDR1 MDHEN and CDR2 SYDVKM. The CDR3 is 15 residues long. J was trimmed by 6 bases and V by 5 bases; bases with no gene match: 12. CDR3 sequence reads: CASSQFDREGNGYTF. Here the CDR3 DNA reads TGTGCCAGCAGTCAATTCGACAGGGAAGGGAATGGCTACACCTTC.

This clone was seen a few times. This chain connects TRBV19 to TRBJ2-1; tentative D call: TRBD2 (6 bases). The CDR3 is made up of 17 amino acids. The germline CDR1 and CDR2 sequences are LNHDA and SQIVND (reference sequence). V was cut by 0 bases and J by 4 bases, with 16 bases left in between. In DNA, the CDR3 is TGTGCCAGTAGTATAGATCTACTGGGCGGGACGTACAATGAGCAGTTCTTC. Its translation: CASSIDLLGGTYNEQFF. Combining the CDR3 with reference TRBV19 and TRBJ2-1 gives the whole variable domain DGGITQSPKYLFRKEGQNVTLSCEQNLNHDAMYWYRQDPGQGLRLIYYSQIVNDFQKGDIAEGYSVSREKKESFPLTVTSAQKNPTAFYLCASSIDLLGGTYNEQFFGPGTRLTVL.

The table lists this clone with a few counts. The chain couples TRBV9 to TRBJ2-7, with TRBD2 matching over 10 bases. J gave up 7 bases and V 0 bases, and 4 bases lay outside the gene matches. The CDR3 has 14 amino acids. Germline-derived CDR1 and CDR2 are SGDLS and YYNGEE. CDR3 coding DNA: TGTGCCAGCAGCGTAGCAGGTAGCGGGAGGGAGCAGTACTTC. Amino acid sequence: CASSVAGSGREQYF.